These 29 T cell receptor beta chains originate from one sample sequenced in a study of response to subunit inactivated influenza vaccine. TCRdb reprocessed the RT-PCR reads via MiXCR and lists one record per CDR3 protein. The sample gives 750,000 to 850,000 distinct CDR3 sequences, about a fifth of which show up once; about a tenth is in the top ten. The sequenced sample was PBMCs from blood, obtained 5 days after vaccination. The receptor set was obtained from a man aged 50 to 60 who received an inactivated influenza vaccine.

The CDR3 DNA follows: TGTGCCAGCAGTCCTCTCCTGGCCGGCGGGAATTATGGCTACACCTTC. Translated, it gives CASSPLLAGGNYGYTF. The V and J genes are TRBV12-3 or TRBV12-4 and TRBJ1-2; D is undetermined. The CDR3 is 16 amino acids. Trimming removed 5 bases from V and 5 bases from J, with 21 bases in between.

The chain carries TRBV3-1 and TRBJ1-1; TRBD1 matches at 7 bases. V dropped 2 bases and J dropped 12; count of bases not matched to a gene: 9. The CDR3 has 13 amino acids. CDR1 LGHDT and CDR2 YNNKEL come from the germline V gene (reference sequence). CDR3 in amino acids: CASSQSRQGLSFF. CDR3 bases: TGTGCCAGCAGCCAATCCAGACAGGGTTTGTCTTTCTTT. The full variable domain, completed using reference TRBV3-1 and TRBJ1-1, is DTAVSQTPKYLVTQMGNDKSIKCEQNLGHDTMYWYKQDSKKFLKIMFSYNNKELIINETVPNRFSPKSPDKAHLNLHINSLELGDSAVYFCASSQSRQGLSFFGQGTRLTVV.

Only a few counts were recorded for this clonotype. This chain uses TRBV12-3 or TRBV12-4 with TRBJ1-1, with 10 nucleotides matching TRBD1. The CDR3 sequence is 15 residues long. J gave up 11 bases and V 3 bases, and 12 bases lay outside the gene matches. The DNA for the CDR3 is TGTGCCAGCAGTTTTTTCCTCCGGGACAGGGGTGAGGCTTTCTTT. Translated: CASSFFLRDRGEAFF.

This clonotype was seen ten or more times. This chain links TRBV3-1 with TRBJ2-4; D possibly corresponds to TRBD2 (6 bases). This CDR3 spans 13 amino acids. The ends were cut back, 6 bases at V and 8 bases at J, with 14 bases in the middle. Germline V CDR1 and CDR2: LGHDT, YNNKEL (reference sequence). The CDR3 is CASRAPSSDIQYF. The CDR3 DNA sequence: TGTGCCAGCAGAGCCCCGTCTAGCGACATTCAGTACTTC.

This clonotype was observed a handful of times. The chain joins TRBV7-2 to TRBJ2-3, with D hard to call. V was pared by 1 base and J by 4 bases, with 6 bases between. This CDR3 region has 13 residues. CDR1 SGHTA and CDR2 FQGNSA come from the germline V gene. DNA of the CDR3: TGTGCCAGCAGCTTAGAACGCTCAGATACGCAGTATTTT. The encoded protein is CASSLERSDTQYF.

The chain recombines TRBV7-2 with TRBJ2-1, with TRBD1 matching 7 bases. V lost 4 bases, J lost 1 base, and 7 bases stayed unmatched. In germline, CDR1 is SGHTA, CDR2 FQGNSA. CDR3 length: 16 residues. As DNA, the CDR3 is TGTGCCAGCAGCTCGAACAGGGGTGTTTCCTACAATGAGCAGTTCTTC. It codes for CASSSNRGVSYNEQFF.

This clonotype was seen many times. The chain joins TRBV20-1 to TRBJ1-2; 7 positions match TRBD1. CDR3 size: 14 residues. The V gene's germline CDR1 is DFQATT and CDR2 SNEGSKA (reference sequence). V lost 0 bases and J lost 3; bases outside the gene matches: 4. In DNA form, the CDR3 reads TGCAGTGCTAGAGAGACAGGGTGGGACTATGGCTACACCTTC. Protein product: CSARETGWDYGYTF.

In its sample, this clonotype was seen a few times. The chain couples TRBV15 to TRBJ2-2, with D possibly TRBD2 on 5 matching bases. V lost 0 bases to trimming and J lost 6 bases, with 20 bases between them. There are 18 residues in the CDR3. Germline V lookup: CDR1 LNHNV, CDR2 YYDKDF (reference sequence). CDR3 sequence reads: CATSRDKTSASRSGELFF. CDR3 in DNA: TGTGCCACCAGCAGAGATAAGACGTCGGCTAGCCGGTCCGGGGAGCTGTTTTTT. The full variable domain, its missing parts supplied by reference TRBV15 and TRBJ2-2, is DAMVIQNPRYQVTQFGKPVTLSCSQTLNHNVMYWYQQKSSQAPKLLFHYYDKDFNNEADTPDNFQSRRPNTSFCFLDIRSPGLGDTAMYLCATSRDKTSASRSGELFFGEGSRLTVL.

CDR3 sequence: CASSFSGIGELFF. The CDR3 DNA is TGCGCCAGCAGCTTCTCGGGGATCGGGGAGCTGTTTTTT. The chain has TRBV5-1 and TRBJ2-2, with D perhaps matching TRBD2 (5 bases). This CDR3 region has 13 residues. Trimming stripped 2 bases from V and 7 bases from J, with 9 bases between. CDR1 and CDR2 from the germline V gene are SGHRS and YFSETQ.

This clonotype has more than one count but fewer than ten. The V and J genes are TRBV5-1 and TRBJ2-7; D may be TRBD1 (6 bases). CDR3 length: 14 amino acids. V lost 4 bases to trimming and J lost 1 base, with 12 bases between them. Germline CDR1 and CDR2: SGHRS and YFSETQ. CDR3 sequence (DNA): TGCGCCAGCAGCCCAAATACAGGGTCCTACGAGCAGTACTTC. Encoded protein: CASSPNTGSYEQYF.

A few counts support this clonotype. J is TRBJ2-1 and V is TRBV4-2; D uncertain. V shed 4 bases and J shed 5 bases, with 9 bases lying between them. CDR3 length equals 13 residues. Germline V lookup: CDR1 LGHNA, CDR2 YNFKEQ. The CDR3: CASSLAQNNEQFF. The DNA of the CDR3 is TGTGCCAGCAGCCTGGCCCAGAACAATGAGCAGTTCTTC.

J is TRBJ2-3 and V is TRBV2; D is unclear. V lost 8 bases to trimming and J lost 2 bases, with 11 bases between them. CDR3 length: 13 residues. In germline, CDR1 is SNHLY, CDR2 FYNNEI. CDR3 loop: CASWADLTDTQYF. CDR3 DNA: TGTGCCAGCTGGGCGGACCTCACAGATACGCAGTATTTT. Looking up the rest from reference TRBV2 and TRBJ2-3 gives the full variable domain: EPEVTQTPSHQVTQMGQEVILRCVPISNHLYFYWYRQILGQKVEFLVSFYNNEISEKSEIFDDQFSVERPDGSNFTLKIRSTKLEDSAMYFCASWADLTDTQYFGPGTRLTVL.

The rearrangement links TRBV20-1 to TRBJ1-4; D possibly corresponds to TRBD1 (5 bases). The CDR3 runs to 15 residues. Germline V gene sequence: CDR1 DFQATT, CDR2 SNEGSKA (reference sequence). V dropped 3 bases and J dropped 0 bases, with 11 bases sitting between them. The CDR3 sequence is CSARTRVATNEKLFF. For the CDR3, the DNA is TGCAGTGCTAGGACCAGGGTTGCAACTAATGAAAAACTGTTTTTT.

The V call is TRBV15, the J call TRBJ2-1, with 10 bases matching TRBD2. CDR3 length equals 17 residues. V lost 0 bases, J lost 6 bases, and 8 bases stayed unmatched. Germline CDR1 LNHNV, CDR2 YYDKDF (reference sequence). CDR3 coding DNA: TGTGCCACCAGCAGAGATTTTGAACTAGCGGGAATCAATGAGCAGTTCTTC. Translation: CATSRDFELAGINEQFF. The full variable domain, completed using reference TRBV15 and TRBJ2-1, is DAMVIQNPRYQVTQFGKPVTLSCSQTLNHNVMYWYQQKSSQAPKLLFHYYDKDFNNEADTPDNFQSRRPNTSFCFLDIRSPGLGDTAMYLCATSRDFELAGINEQFFGPGTRLTVL.

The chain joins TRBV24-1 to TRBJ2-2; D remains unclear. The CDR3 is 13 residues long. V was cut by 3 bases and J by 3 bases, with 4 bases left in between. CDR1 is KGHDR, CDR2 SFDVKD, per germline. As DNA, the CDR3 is TGTGCCACCAGTGATCACTACACCGGGGAGCTGTTTTTT. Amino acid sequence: CATSDHYTGELFF.

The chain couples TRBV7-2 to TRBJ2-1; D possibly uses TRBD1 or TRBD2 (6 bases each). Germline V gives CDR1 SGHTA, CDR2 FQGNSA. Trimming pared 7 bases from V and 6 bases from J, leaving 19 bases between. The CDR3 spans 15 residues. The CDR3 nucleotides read TGTGCCAGCACCCTAGGGGGACTGGTATCCAATGAGCAGTTCTTC. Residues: CASTLGGLVSNEQFF.

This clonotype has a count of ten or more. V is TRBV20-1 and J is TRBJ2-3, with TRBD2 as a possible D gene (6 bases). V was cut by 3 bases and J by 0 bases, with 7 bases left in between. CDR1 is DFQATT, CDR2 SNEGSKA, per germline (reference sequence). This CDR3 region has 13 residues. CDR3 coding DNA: TGCAGTGCTAGCGGGACTAGCACAGATACGCAGTATTTT. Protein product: CSASGTSTDTQYF.

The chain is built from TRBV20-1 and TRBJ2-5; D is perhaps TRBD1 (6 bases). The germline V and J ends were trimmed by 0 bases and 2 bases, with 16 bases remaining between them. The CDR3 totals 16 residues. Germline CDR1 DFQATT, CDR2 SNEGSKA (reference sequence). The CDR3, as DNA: TGCAGTGCTAGAGATCTACAGGGCCCTTGGCAAGAGACCCAGTACTTC. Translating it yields CSARDLQGPWQETQYF.

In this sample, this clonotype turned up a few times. CDR3 bases: TGTGCCAGCAGGAGGGACAGGGTGAGGAATTCACCCCTCCACTTT. Encoded protein: CASRRDRVRNSPLHF. The chain joins TRBV6-1 to TRBJ1-6; 9 positions match TRBD1. V shed 6 bases, J shed 7 bases, and the junction held 7 bases outside the gene matches. Germline loops: CDR1 MNHNS, CDR2 SASEGT. This CDR3 comprises 15 residues.

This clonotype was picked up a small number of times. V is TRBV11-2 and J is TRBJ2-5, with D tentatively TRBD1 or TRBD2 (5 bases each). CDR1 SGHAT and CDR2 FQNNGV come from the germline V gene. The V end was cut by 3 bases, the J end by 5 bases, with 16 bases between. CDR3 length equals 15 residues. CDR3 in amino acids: CASSFPGTPGETQYF. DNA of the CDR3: TGTGCCAGCAGCTTCCCCGGGACCCCTGGCGAGACCCAGTACTTC. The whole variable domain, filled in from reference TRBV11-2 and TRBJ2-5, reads EAGVAQSPRYKIIEKRQSVAFWCNPISGHATLYWYQQILGQGPKLLIQFQNNGVVDDSQLPKDRFSAERLKGVDSTLKIQPAKLEDSAVYLCASSFPGTPGETQYFGPGTRLLVL.

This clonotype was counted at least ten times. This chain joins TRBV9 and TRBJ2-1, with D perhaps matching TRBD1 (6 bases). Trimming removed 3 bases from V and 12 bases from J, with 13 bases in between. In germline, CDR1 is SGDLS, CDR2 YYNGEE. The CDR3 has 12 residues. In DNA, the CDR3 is TGTGCCAGCAGCGAGGACAGTGGCATGCAGTTCTTC. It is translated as CASSEDSGMQFF.

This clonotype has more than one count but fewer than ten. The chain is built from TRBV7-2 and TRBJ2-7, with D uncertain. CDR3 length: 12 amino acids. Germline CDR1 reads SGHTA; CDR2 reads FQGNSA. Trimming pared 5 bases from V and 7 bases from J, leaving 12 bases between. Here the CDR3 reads CASSDPVGEQYF. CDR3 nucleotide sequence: TGTGCCAGCAGCGATCCGGTGGGTGAGCAGTACTTC.

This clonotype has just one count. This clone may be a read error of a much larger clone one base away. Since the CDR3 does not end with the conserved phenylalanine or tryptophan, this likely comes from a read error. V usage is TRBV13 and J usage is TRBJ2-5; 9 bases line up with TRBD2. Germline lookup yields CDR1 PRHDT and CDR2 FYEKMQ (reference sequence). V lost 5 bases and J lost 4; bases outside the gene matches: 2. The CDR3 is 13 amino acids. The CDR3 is CASSQLAGETQYI. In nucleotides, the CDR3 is TGTGCCAGCAGCCAACTAGCGGGAGAGACCCAGTACATC.

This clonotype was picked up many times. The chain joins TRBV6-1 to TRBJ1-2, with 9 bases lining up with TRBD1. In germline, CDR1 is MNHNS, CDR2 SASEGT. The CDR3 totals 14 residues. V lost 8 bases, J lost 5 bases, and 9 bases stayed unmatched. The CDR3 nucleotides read TGTGCCAGCTACCCGGCCGGGACAGGGTATGGCTACACCTTC. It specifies CASYPAGTGYGYTF.

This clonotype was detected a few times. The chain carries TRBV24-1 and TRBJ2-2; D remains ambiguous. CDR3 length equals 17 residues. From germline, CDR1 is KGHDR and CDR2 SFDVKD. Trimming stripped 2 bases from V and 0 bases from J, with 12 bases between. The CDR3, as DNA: TGTGCCACCAGTGATTCACGTCGGGTTACGAACACCGGGGAGCTGTTTTTT. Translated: CATSDSRRVTNTGELFF.

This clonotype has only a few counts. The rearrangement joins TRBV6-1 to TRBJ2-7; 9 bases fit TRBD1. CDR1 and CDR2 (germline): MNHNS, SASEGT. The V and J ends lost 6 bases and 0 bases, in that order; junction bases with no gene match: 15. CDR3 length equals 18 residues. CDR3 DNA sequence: TGTGCCAGCAGCACTAACCTTCAGGACAGGGGACTCTCCTACGAGCAGTACTTC. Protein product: CASSTNLQDRGLSYEQYF.

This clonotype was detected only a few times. The CDR3 loop reads CASTGQDNTGELFF. The CDR3 region has the DNA TGCGCCAGCACAGGACAGGATAACACCGGGGAGCTGTTTTTT. The chain is built from TRBV5-1 and TRBJ2-2; TRBD1 matches at 7 bases. Germline loops: CDR1 SGHRS, CDR2 YFSETQ. Trimming took 6 bases from V and 2 from J; bases not matched to a gene: 4. This CDR3 contains 14 residues.

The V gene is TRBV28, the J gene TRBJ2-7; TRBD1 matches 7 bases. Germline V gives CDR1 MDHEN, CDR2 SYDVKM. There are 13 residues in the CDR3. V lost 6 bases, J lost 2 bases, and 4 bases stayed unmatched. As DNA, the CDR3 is TGTGCCAGCAGGACAGGGTCCACCTACGAGCAGTACTTC. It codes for CASRTGSTYEQYF.

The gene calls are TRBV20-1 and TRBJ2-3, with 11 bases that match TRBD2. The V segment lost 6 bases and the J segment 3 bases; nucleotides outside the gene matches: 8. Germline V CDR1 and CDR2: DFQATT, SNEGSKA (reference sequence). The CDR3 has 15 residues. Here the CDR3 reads CSATSGSGGTDTQYF. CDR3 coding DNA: TGCAGTGCCACTAGCGGGAGTGGGGGAACAGATACGCAGTATTTT.